Presented here are 19 T cell receptor beta chains from one specimen sequenced in a study of T cell responses to AZD1222 COVID-19 vaccine. TCRdb's table, derived via immunoSEQ multiplex PCR, lists solely in-frame clones and lacks some. This table holds roughly 140,000 clones, 85% to 90% found once. The source was peripheral blood, collected on day 0 of AZD1222 vaccination. These receptors originate from an adult in good health.

This chain joins TRBV7-8 and TRBJ1-5; no clear D. Germline assignment: CDR1 SGHVS and CDR2 FQNEAQ. This CDR3 is built from 14 residues. Trimming shortened V by 5 bases and J by 8 bases, and 16 bases separated the two germline ends. As DNA, the CDR3 is TGTGCCAGCAGCCTCTTCACGACCGGGGAGCCCCAGCATTTT. Encoded protein: CASSLFTTGEPQHF.

V is TRBV28 and J is TRBJ1-5; D unresolved. The CDR3 has 15 residues. V was clipped by 3 bases and J by 4 bases, with 13 bases between them. Germline CDR1 MDHEN, CDR2 SYDVKM. CDR3 coding DNA: TGTGCCAGCAGTTTTGTGGGAGCTACAAATCAGCCCCAGCATTTT. It yields the protein CASSFVGATNQPQHF.

The chain couples TRBV21-1 to TRBJ2-5; TRBD2 was called by the table and not checked on the DNA. TRBV21-1 is tagged as a pseudogene. The length of the CDR3 is 14 residues. The DNA of the CDR3 is TGTGCCAGCAGCAAAGGCATTAGTCGGGAGACCCAGTACTTC. Translated, it gives CASSKGISRETQYF.

The V gene is TRBV6-5, the J gene TRBJ2-7, with 7 bases fitting TRBD2. Germline-derived CDR1 and CDR2 are MNHEY and SVGAGI. V trimming: 7 bases; J trimming: 2 bases; junction bases outside the gene matches: 8. The CDR3 is 14 amino acids. The CDR3 loop is CASKLTSGAYEQYF. In DNA, the CDR3 is TGTGCCAGCAAACTAACCAGCGGGGCCTACGAGCAGTACTTC.

The rearrangement joins TRBV6-4 to TRBJ2-1, with 8 nucleotides matching TRBD2. V lost 5 bases, J lost 6 bases, and 9 bases stayed unmatched. From germline, CDR1 is MRHNA and CDR2 SNTAGT. The CDR3 has 15 residues. The DNA of the CDR3 is TGTGCCAGCAGTAAGAGCGGACTAGCTCGCAATGAGCAGTTCTTC. Translated, it gives CASSKSGLARNEQFF.

The DNA of the CDR3 is TGTGCCAGCAGGCCTACAGGGGGCACTGAAGCTTTCTTT. Encoded protein: CASRPTGGTEAFF. The chain recombines TRBV2 with TRBJ1-1, with 8 bases aligning to TRBD1. J gave up 4 bases and V 6 bases, and 4 bases lay outside the gene matches. Per the germline V gene, CDR1 is SNHLY and CDR2 is FYNNEI. The CDR3 length is 13 residues.

The V and J genes are TRBV13 and TRBJ2-2; the D call may be TRBD1 or TRBD2 (6 bases each). Germline values: CDR1 PRHDT, CDR2 FYEKMQ (reference sequence). V lost 5 bases and J 7 bases, leaving 23 bases between the germline ends. This CDR3 region has 17 residues. The CDR3 sequence is CASSLPIGLGGVGELFF. The CDR3 nucleotides read TGTGCCAGCAGCCTACCCATAGGCCTGGGGGGCGTCGGGGAGCTGTTTTTT.

This clone was observed once. This chain uses TRBV9 with TRBJ2-2; possibly TRBD2 for D (7 bases). The CDR3 is made up of 17 amino acids. Trimming took off 2 bases at V and 2 bases at J, with 16 bases between the two ends. Germline V CDR1 and CDR2: SGDLS, YYNGEE. CDR3 in amino acids: CASSVMGRGANTGELFF. DNA for the CDR3: TGTGCCAGCAGCGTTATGGGACGGGGGGCAAACACCGGGGAGCTGTTTTTT.

The rearrangement uses TRBV10-3 and TRBJ1-4; 7 bases agree with TRBD1. V lost 6 bases and J lost 4; bases outside the gene matches: 2. This CDR3 spans 13 amino acids. From germline, CDR1 is ENHRY and CDR2 SYGVKD. CDR3 residues: CAISGTVNEKLFF. The CDR3 DNA is TGTGCCATCAGCGGGACAGTTAATGAAAAACTGTTTTTT.

This clone was seen only once. The rearrangement joins TRBV5-4 to TRBJ2-1; the match to TRBD2 covers 8 bases. The CDR3 length is 18 residues. V was pared by 2 bases and J by 6 bases, with 16 bases of the junction left unmatched. Germline assignment: CDR1 SGHNT and CDR2 YYREEE (reference sequence). The CDR3 nucleotides are TGTGCCAGCAGCTTCCGAATGGGTGACGGGGGGGCCTCCAATGAGCAGTTCTTC. This codes for CASSFRMGDGGASNEQFF.

The chain has TRBV19 and TRBJ2-1; TRBD1 aligns across 9 bases. CDR3 length equals 15 residues. CDR1 is LNHDA, CDR2 SQIVND, per germline (reference sequence). Unmatched junction bases numbered 11, after V lost 7 bases and J lost 7 bases. The CDR3 protein is CASTLGTGTANEQFF. In nucleotides, the CDR3 is TGTGCCAGTACCTTGGGGACAGGGACAGCAAATGAGCAGTTCTTC.

This clone was detected once. The chain recombines TRBV28 with TRBJ2-1, with 11 positions matching TRBD1. CDR1 MDHEN and CDR2 SYDVKM come from the germline V gene. CDR3 length equals 14 residues. V dropped 8 bases and J dropped 9; count of bases not matched to a gene: 9. The CDR3 region has the DNA TGTGCCAGCGGGTTAGGACAGGGGGCCGGTGAGCAGTTCTTC. Amino acid sequence: CASGLGQGAGEQFF.

This clone was detected once. V is TRBV7-9 and J is TRBJ2-1; no firm D call. The CDR3 runs 16 residues. Trimming pared 5 bases from V and 0 bases from J, leaving 14 bases between. In germline, CDR1 is SEHNR, CDR2 FQNEAQ (reference sequence). The CDR3 DNA follows: TGTGCCAGCAGCAGCTCGGCGTACAGCTCCTACAATGAGCAGTTCTTC. Protein: CASSSSAYSSYNEQFF.

The V call is TRBV6-6, the J call TRBJ2-1, with 7 bases fitting TRBD2. Trimming at V came to 4 bases and at J to 6 bases, leaving 12 bases not matched to a gene. The CDR3 has 16 amino acids. Germline V lookup: CDR1 MNHNY, CDR2 SVGAGI (reference sequence). The CDR3 region is CASSSFRRGNSNEQFF. DNA of the CDR3: TGTGCCAGCAGTTCATTTCGGCGGGGGAATAGCAATGAGCAGTTCTTC.

This chain links TRBV5-6 with TRBJ1-1; 8 nucleotides match TRBD1. The ends lost 4 bases at V and 1 base at J; junction bases unmatched: 3. The length of the CDR3 is 14 residues. Germline assignment: CDR1 SGHDT and CDR2 YYEEEE. As DNA, the CDR3 is TGTGCCAGCAGCCAGGGGACAGGGAACACTGAAGCTTTCTTT. Residues: CASSQGTGNTEAFF.

V usage is TRBV9 and J usage is TRBJ2-4; 8 nucleotides agree with TRBD2. The CDR3 length is 15 residues. With V trimmed by 7 bases and J by 8 bases, 14 bases remained unmatched. Germline V gene sequence: CDR1 SGDLS, CDR2 YYNGEE. CDR3 amino acids: CASSLAALPRDIQYF. CDR3 bases: TGTGCCAGCTCACTAGCGGCCTTACCCAGGGACATTCAGTACTTC.

The J gene is TRBJ2-2, the V gene TRBV7-3; the D gene is possibly TRBD2 (6 bases). The CDR3 sequence is 17 residues long. Germline values: CDR1 SGHTA, CDR2 FQGTGA. Deletions cut 0 bases from V and 0 bases from J, with 11 bases between. In DNA, the CDR3 is TGTGCCAGCAGCTTAACGCTCGGGGGAGCGAACACCGGGGAGCTGTTTTTT. Protein product: CASSLTLGGANTGELFF.

This clone showed up just a few times. The rearrangement uses TRBV19 and TRBJ1-4; D remains unclear. The CDR3 is made up of 15 amino acids. V shed 3 bases and J shed 0 bases, with 8 bases lying between them. Germline CDR1 and CDR2: LNHDA and SQIVND (reference sequence). CDR3 sequence (DNA): TGTGCCAGTAGTATTCGGCTTGCAACTAATGAAAAACTGTTTTTT. Its translation is CASSIRLATNEKLFF.

The chain has TRBV28 and TRBJ2-2, with 8 bases identical to TRBD2. There are 15 residues in the CDR3. In germline, CDR1 is MDHEN, CDR2 SYDVKM. The junction had 11 bases not matched to a gene; V was cut back by 6 bases and J by 8 bases. As DNA, the CDR3 is TGTGCCAGCAGCGTCCCAGGGACTAGGGCGGGGGAGCTGTTTTTT. Translated: CASSVPGTRAGELFF.